Detailed here is one T cell receptor beta chain. The antigen remains unidentified. Through 5' RACE with UMI labels, the TRB cDNA libraries were prepared. TCRdb re-called the 5' RACE reads and gives one entry per CDR3 protein, without DNA. The listing records 45,000 or so distinct CDR3 sequences. This sample was taken from a study of CXCR3-negative and CXCR3-positive naive CD8 T cells. Whole-study findings and limits: The study inferred TCR strength from TRB CDR3 properties and found comparable surface CD5 between naive subsets. Comparison of naive CXCR3-negative and CXCR3-positive cells revealed similar TRBV-TRBJ usage, while memory cells differed. Once cells were cryopreserved, CXCR3 expression went down partly, and most assays used fresh PBMCs.

The germline gives CDR1 MNHEY, CDR2 SVGEGT. The CDR3 sequence is 13 residues long. Each CD8+ T cell subset was sorted in triplicate, approximately 270,000 cells each. The TCR sequence derives from a human donor in good health. Some clones in this sample may be carry-over from other donors' samples. Sequenced input: memory CD8+ T cells from blood. V and J are TRBV6-2 or TRBV6-3 and TRBJ2-7. CDR3 sequence reads: CASSYEMFYEQYF.